These 15 T cell receptor beta chains came from one sample sequenced in a study of shared clonotypes between healthy human individuals. Measured with immunoSEQ multiplex PCR; TCRdb has only the in-frame clones, and not every one. The sample holds more than 1.2 million clones; approximately 98.5% are singletons and the top ten take approximately 0.4%. Source material: naive CD4+ T cells sorted from blood. The sample's subset: CD45RA+ positively selected. These receptors all stem from a man aged 30 to 45 in good health.

The chain recombines TRBV2 with TRBJ1-4; the match to TRBD1 covers 7 bases. Germline V gives CDR1 SNHLY, CDR2 FYNNEI. The V and J ends lost 6 bases and 8 bases, in that order; junction bases with no gene match: 6. This CDR3 is built from 13 residues. CDR3 in DNA: TGTGCCAGCAGGTACAGGGGTGGGGAAAAACTGTTTTTT. As protein: CASRYRGGEKLFF.

The chain has TRBV5-1 and TRBJ2-2, with D maybe TRBD2 (6 bases). The germline V gene encodes CDR1 SGHRS and CDR2 YFSETQ. V dropped 2 bases and J dropped 7 bases, with 15 bases sitting between them. The CDR3 consists of 15 residues. The CDR3 DNA sequence: TGCGCCAGCAGCTTACTCGGGAGAGGGAACGGGGAGCTGTTTTTT. Translating gives CASSLLGRGNGELFF.

The chain is built from TRBV5-1 and TRBJ2-7, with D perhaps matching TRBD1 (6 bases). The CDR3 is made up of 18 amino acids. Trimming took 1 base from V and 4 from J, leaving 24 bases between them. Germline CDR1 reads SGHRS; CDR2 reads YFSETQ. CDR3 DNA: TGCGCCAGCAGCTTGTTTGTCTTTGGGACAAGAGGATCTTACGAGCAGTACTTC. Protein sequence: CASSLFVFGTRGSYEQYF.

The CDR3 nucleotides read TGTGCCAGCAGCTTATCTCCAGTAGGCGAGCAGTACTTC. This codes for CASSLSPVGEQYF. This chain connects TRBV7-3 to TRBJ2-7; no clear D. This CDR3 comprises 13 residues. From germline, CDR1 is SGHTA and CDR2 FQGTGA. V lost 2 bases and J lost 6, with 11 bases in between.

V usage is TRBV28 and J usage is TRBJ1-5; TRBD1 aligns across 7 bases. Germline V gives CDR1 MDHEN, CDR2 SYDVKM. The CDR3 totals 15 residues. After removal of 3 bases from V and 2 bases from J, the junction contained 4 bases not matched to a gene. The CDR3 bases are TGTGCCAGCAGTTTGGCAGGGGGGGGCAATCAGCCCCAGCATTTT. It encodes CASSLAGGGNQPQHF.

V gene TRBV6-5 combines with J gene TRBJ1-2; 10 bases match TRBD1. Germline lookup yields CDR1 MNHEY and CDR2 SVGAGI. This CDR3 has 16 residues. Trimming removed 4 bases from V and 4 bases from J; junction bases left unmatched: 9. CDR3 protein: CASSFNRDRGIYGYTF. The DNA of the CDR3 is TGTGCCAGCAGTTTCAACCGGGACAGGGGTATCTATGGCTACACCTTC.

This clone was recorded once. The gene calls are TRBV28 and TRBJ2-7; 9 bases are shared with TRBD1. Germline V gives CDR1 MDHEN, CDR2 SYDVKM. The CDR3 spans 13 residues. V trimming: 6 bases; J trimming: 4 bases; junction bases outside the gene matches: 4. This CDR3 is CASRTGGLYEQYF. CDR3 in DNA: TGTGCCAGCAGGACAGGGGGATTGTACGAGCAGTACTTC. Full variable domain (rest looked up from reference TRBV28 and TRBJ2-7): DVKVTQSSRYLVKRTGEKVFLECVQDMDHENMFWYRQDPGLGLRLIYFSYDVKMKEKGDIPEGYSVSREKKERFSLILESASTNQTSMYLCASRTGGLYEQYFGPGTRLTVT.

V usage is TRBV28 and J usage is TRBJ2-1, with 11 bases fitting TRBD2. The CDR3 runs 14 residues. CDR1 and CDR2 from the germline V gene are MDHEN and SYDVKM. Trimming took 5 bases from V and 6 from J; bases not matched to a gene: 3. The CDR3 loop is CASSLAGGSNEQFF. The CDR3 DNA sequence: TGTGCCAGCAGTCTAGCGGGAGGATCCAATGAGCAGTTCTTC.

The genes are TRBV28 and TRBJ2-7, with unresolved D. Germline V gene lookup returns CDR1 MDHEN and CDR2 SYDVKM. CDR3 length equals 12 residues. V dropped 5 bases and J dropped 4 bases, with 9 bases sitting between them. This chain's CDR3 is CASSPFYYEQYF. CDR3 nucleotides: TGTGCCAGCAGTCCCTTTTATTACGAGCAGTACTTC.

The chain uses TRBV14 and TRBJ2-7, with TRBD2 matching 9 bases. Trimming cost V 3 bases and J 0 bases; bases outside gene matches: 9. The germline V gene encodes CDR1 SGHDN and CDR2 FVKESK. The CDR3 has 17 residues. CDR3 nucleotides: TGTGCCAGCAGCCACCCAATCTCTAGCGGGGTCTCCTACGAGCAGTACTTC. Its translation: CASSHPISSGVSYEQYF.

This sequence joins TRBV7-6 and TRBJ2-7; D gene uncertain. Trimming took off 6 bases at V and 3 bases at J, with 15 bases between the two ends. The CDR3 totals 14 residues. Germline V gene data show CDR1 as SGHVS and CDR2 as FNYEAQ. The DNA for the CDR3 is TGTGCCAGCAGTCTTAGAGTCAACGGCTACGAGCAGTACTTC. It translates to CASSLRVNGYEQYF.

This chain links TRBV18 with TRBJ2-1, with 8 bases identical to TRBD1. Germline V CDR1 and CDR2: KGHSH, LQKENI. Losses at the gene ends were 6 bases for V and 0 bases for J; bases not matched to a gene: 4. The CDR3 has 15 residues. The CDR3 here is CASSSQGGSYNEQFF. The CDR3 bases are TGTGCCAGCTCGTCACAGGGGGGCTCCTACAATGAGCAGTTCTTC.

This clone showed up just once. The chain links TRBV5-1 to TRBJ2-3; TRBD1 matches at 7 bases. V trimming: 3 bases; J trimming: 6 bases; junction bases outside the gene matches: 4. The CDR3 loop spans 13 amino acids. Germline V gives CDR1 SGHRS, CDR2 YFSETQ. Written as DNA, the CDR3 is TGCGCCAGCAGCTCTCCAGGGGGTGATACGCAGTATTTT. Translating it yields CASSSPGGDTQYF.

The CDR3: CASSLTRHSTDTQYF. The CDR3 region has the DNA TGTGCCAGCAGCTTAACCAGACATAGCACAGATACGCAGTATTTT. This chain uses TRBV7-3 with TRBJ2-3; D ambiguous. Trimming left V 0 bases short and J 0 bases short, with 7 bases between. CDR3 size: 15 residues. Germline-derived CDR1 and CDR2 are SGHTA and FQGTGA.

This chain connects TRBV4-2 to TRBJ2-5, with TRBD2 matching over 8 bases. The trim removed 1 base at V and 7 bases at J, leaving 11 bases unmatched. The CDR3 loop spans 16 amino acids. CDR1 is LGHNA and CDR2 is YNFKEQ in the germline V gene. CDR3 in DNA: TGTGCCAGCAGCCAAGCAGCGGGAGAGCCGGTTGCGACCCAGTACTTC. Translation gives CASSQAAGEPVATQYF.